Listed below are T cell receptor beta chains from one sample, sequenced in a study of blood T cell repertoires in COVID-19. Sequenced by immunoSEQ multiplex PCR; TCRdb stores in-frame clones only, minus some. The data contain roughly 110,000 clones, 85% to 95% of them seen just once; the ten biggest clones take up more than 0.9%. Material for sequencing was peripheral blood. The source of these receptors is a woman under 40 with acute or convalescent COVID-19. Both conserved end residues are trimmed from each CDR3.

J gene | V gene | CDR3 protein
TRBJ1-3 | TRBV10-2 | ASHSGNTIY
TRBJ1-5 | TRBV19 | ASSPGGYSNQPQH
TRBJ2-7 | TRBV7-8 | ASSLAFGLAGTYEQY
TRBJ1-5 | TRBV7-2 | ASSSYSNQPQH
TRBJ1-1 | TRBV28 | ASTLSLGQNTEAF
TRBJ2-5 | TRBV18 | ASSPRGETQY
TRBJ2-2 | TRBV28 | ASNQGAGELF
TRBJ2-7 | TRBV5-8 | ASSSQGIEQY
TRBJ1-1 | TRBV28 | ASVSRQAVYAF
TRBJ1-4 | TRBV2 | ASSEGGTGYEKLF
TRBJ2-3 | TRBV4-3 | ASSQDRGTDTQY
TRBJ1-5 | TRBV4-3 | ASSQEIAGANQPQH
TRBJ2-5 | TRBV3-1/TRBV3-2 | ASSQSRETQY
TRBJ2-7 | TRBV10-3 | AIKAQGTSYEQY
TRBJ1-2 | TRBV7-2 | ASSQRLGAQKGYT
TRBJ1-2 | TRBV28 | ASSTWDRNYGYT
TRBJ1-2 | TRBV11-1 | ASSPKNLNYGYT
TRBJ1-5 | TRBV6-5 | ASSREVGQPQH
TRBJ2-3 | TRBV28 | ASSSGTSGRGADTQY
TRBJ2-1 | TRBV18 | ASSPGAGDNEQF
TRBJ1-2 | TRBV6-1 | ASSERGDRAGGYT
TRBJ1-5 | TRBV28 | ASSTGQADGNQPQH